Listed below are T cell receptor beta chains from one sample, sequenced in a study of cytomegalovirus exposure and HLA in healthy donors. Data came from immunoSEQ multiplex PCR; TCRdb stores just in-frame clones and leaves some out. This sample contains 200,000 or so clones. Sequencing used PBMCs. All receptors come from a boy aged 5-17 years in good health and CMV-seronegative. The CDR3 runs from the conserved cysteine through the conserved F or W. D genes are given only for firm matches.

v_gene	d_gene	j_gene	CDR3aa	CDR3nt
TRBV27	NA	TRBJ1-1	CASSSSTALNTEAFF	TGTGCCAGCAGTTCATCGACAGCCTTGAACACTGAAGCTTTCTTT
TRBV6-1	TRBD1	TRBJ1-1	CASSGRTGQTEAFF	TGTGCCAGCAGTGGTCGGACAGGGCAGACTGAAGCTTTCTTT
TRBV19	NA	TRBJ1-4	CASSPPKGRSEKLFF	TGTGCCAGTAGTCCGCCGAAGGGGCGAAGTGAAAAACTGTTTTTT
TRBV19	TRBD2	TRBJ2-7	CASSMGGTFSYEQYF	TGTGCCAGTAGTATGGGAGGGACTTTTTCCTACGAGCAGTACTTC
TRBV7-8	TRBD2	TRBJ2-5	CASSLRLAGGQETQYF	TGTGCCAGCAGCTTACGGCTAGCGGGGGGGCAAGAGACCCAGTACTTC
TRBV19	TRBD1	TRBJ2-7	CASGQGLAYEQYF	TGTGCCAGTGGACAGGGGTTGGCCTACGAGCAGTACTTC
TRBV4-3	TRBD2	TRBJ2-3	CASSQDPPPPGLAGGTDTQYF	TGCGCCAGCAGCCAAGACCCACCCCCCCCTGGACTAGCGGGGGGCACAGATACGCAGTATTTT
TRBV6-5	TRBD1	TRBJ2-5	CASSYSSGTVGETQYF	TGTGCCAGCAGTTACTCGAGTGGGACAGTGGGAGAGACCCAGTACTTC
TRBV11-3	TRBD2	TRBJ2-1	CASSLGGGAYEQFF	TGTGCCAGCAGCTTAGGCGGGGGGGCCTATGAGCAGTTCTTC
TRBV5-1	NA	TRBJ2-2	CASSLSRATNTGELFF	TGCGCCAGCAGCTTGTCCAGGGCCACGAACACCGGGGAGCTGTTTTTT
TRBV11-3	TRBD2	TRBJ2-1	CASSLDKPGASGYNEQFF	TGTGCCAGCAGCTTAGACAAACCCGGGGCTAGCGGATACAATGAGCAGTTCTTC
TRBV15	TRBD2	TRBJ2-7	CATSSGGSSYEQYF	TGTGCCACCAGCAGCGGGGGGAGCTCCTACGAGCAGTACTTC
TRBV6-5	TRBD2	TRBJ2-7	CATAPGGPLKEQYF	TGTGCCACAGCCCCGGGGGGGCCTTTAAAGGAGCAGTACTTC
TRBV9	NA	TRBJ1-4	CASSLSSMGGVGEKLFF	TGTGCCAGCAGCTTAAGCTCCATGGGGGGAGTAGGAGAAAAACTGTTTTTT
TRBV9	NA	TRBJ1-2	CASSVRGTDGYTF	TGTGCCAGCAGCGTAAGGGGTACCGATGGCTACACCTTC
TRBV2	TRBD2	TRBJ2-1	CASRAVAGANNEQFF	TGTGCCAGCCGAGCCGTAGCGGGGGCGAACAATGAGCAGTTCTTC
TRBV11-2	NA	TRBJ2-6	CASSSRGAGANVLTF	TGTGCCAGCAGCTCCAGGGGTGCTGGGGCCAACGTCCTGACTTTC
TRBV28	NA	TRBJ2-1	CASSRQLRITHNEQFF	TGTGCCAGCAGCCGACAACTCCGAATCACTCACAATGAGCAGTTCTTC
TRBV5-6	NA	TRBJ2-7	CASSLDGEYEQYF	TGTGCCAGCAGCCTAGACGGGGAATACGAGCAGTACTTC
TRBV10-3	TRBD1	TRBJ1-1	CATRTGELGEAFF	TGTGCCACGAGGACAGGGGAGTTAGGTGAAGCTTTCTTT